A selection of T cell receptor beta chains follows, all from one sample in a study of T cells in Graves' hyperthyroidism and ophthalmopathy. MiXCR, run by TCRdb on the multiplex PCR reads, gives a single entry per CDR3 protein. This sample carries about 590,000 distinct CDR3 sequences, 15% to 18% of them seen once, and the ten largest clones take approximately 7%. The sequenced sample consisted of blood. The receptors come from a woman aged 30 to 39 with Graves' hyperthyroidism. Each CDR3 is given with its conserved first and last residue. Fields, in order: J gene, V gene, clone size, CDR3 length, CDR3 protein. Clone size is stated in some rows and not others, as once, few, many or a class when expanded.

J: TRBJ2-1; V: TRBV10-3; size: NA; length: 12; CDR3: CAIGQQGNEQFF
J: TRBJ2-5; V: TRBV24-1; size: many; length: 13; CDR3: CATSDGGGETQYF
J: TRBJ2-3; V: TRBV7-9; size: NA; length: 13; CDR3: CASRPRDLDTQYF
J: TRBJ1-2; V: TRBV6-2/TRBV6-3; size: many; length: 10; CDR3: CASFYHVYTF
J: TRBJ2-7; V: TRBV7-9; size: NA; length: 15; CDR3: CASSSRTGTGYEQYF
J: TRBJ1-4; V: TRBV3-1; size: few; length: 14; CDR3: CASSQSPTNEKLFF
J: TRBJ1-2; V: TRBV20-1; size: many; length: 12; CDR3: CSASDTTIGYTF
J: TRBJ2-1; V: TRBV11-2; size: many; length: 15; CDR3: CASSLGRGGYNEQFF
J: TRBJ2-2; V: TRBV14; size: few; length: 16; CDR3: CASSQPSGRGTGELFF
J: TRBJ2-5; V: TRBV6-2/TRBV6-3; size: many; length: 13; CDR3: CASSYDLQETQYF
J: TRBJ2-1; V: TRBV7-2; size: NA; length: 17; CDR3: CASSLRTGTSGRNEQFF
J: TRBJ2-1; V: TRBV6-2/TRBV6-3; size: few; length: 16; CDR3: CASSTPTSGRAFEQFF
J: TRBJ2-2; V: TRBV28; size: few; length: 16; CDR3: CASSRGDALNTGELFF
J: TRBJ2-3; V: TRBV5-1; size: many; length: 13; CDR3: CASKRERVDTQYF
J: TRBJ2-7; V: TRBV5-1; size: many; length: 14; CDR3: CASSSDPNQWEQYF
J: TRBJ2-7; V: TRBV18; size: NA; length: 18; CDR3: CASSRRAPGQGFEGEQYF
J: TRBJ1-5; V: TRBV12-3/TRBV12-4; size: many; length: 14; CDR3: CASSFSGWNQPQHF
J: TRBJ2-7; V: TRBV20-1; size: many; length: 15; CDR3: CSARRVTASAGEQYF
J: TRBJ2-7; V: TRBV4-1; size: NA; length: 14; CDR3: CASSQGDSAYEQYF
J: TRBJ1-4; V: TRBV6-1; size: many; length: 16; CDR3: CASSELRGRDGEKLFF
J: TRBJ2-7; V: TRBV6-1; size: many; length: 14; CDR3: CASRPRGSSYEQYF
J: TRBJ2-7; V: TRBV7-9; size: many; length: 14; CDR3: CASSSPGAAREQYF
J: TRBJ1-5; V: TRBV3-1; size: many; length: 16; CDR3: CASSQENGGGGQPQHF
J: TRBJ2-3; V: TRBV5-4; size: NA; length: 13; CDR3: CASGSKGTDTQYF
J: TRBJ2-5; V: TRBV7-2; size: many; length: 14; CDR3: CASSLAQSVSAQYF
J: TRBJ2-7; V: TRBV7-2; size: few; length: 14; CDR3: CASNPQGGGVEQYF
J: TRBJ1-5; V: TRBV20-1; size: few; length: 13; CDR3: CSARVGINQPQHF
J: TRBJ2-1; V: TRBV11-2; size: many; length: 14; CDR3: CASSPDWLYNEQFF
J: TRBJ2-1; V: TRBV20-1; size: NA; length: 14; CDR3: CSTRGGVIYNEQFF
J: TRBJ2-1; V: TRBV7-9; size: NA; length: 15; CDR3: CASSLLPVGYNEQFF
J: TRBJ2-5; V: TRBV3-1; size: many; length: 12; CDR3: CASSQEEETQYF
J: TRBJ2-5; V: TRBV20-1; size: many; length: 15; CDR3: CSARDWGSSAETQYF
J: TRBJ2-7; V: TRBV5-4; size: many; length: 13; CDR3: CASSFQNSYEQYF
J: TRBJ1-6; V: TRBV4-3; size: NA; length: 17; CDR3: CASSQVNQQSYNSPLHF
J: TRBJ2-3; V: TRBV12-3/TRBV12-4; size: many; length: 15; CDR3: CASSLAGTSLSTQYF
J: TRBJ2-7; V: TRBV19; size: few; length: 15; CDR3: CASSMFGGATYEQYF
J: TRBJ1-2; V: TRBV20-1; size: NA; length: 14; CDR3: CSARERQKNYGYTF
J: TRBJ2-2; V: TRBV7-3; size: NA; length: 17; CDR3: CASPQTAGNSNTGELFF
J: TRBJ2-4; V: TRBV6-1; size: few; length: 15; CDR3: CASSSGTGTENIQYF
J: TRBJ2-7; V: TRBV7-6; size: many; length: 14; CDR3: CASSLGGRQYEQYF
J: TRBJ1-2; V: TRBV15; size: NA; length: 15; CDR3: CATSRDLGPNYGYTF
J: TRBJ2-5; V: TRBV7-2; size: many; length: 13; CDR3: CASSPGPEETQYF
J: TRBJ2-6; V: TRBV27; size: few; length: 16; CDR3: CASSFGGASGANVLTF
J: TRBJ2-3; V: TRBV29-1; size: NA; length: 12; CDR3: CSGLAGSDTQYF
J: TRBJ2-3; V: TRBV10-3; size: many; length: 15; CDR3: CAISDLAGGSDTQYF
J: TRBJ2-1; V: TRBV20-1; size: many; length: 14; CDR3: CSARGLADHNEQFF
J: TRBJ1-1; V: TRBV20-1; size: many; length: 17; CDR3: CSANREGDRGLNTEAFF
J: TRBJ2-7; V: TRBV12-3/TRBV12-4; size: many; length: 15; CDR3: CASSLELAGAYEQYF
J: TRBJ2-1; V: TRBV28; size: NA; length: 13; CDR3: CASSHDNNNEQFF